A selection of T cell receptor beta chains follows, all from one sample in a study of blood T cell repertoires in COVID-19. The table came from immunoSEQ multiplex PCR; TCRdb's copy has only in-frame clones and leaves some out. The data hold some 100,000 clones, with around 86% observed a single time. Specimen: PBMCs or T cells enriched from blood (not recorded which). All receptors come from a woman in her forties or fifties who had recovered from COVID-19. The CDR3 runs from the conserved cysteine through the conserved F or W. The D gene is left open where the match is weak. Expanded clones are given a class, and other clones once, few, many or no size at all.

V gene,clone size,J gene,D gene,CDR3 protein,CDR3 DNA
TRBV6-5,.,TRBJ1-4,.,CASSYSTGTNEKLFF,TGTGCCAGCAGTTACTCTACGGGGACTAATGAAAAACTGTTTTTT
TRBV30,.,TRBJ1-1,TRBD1,CACWGGFGQGKMNTEAFF,TGTGCCTGCTGGGGTGGGTTTGGACAGGGAAAAATGAACACTGAAGCTTTCTTT
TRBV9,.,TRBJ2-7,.,CASSSSGLEGEEQYF,TGTGCCAGCAGCTCAAGTGGCCTAGAGGGGGAAGAGCAGTACTTC
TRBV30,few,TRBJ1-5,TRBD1,CAWRGKDRGVNQPQHF,TGTGCCTGGAGGGGAAAAGACAGGGGAGTTAATCAGCCCCAGCATTTT
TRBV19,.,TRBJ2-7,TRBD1,CASSTRTGVTYEQYF,TGTGCCAGTAGTACTCGGACAGGGGTAACCTACGAGCAGTACTTC
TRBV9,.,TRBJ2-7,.,CASSVGPGGVYEQYF,TGTGCCAGCAGCGTAGGACCTGGCGGCGTGTACGAGCAGTACTTC
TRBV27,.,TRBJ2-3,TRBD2,CATRTRADTQYF,TGTGCCACCAGGACTAGGGCAGATACGCAGTATTTT
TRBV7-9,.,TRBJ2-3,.,CASSQSTDTQYF,TGTGCCAGCAGCCAGTCCACAGATACGCAGTATTTT
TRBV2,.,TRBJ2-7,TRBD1,CASSTGTAYEQYF,TGTGCCAGCAGTACCGGGACAGCCTACGAGCAGTACTTC
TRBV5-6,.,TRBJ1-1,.,CASSTKNTEAFF,TGTGCCAGCAGCACTAAGAACACTGAAGCTTTCTTT
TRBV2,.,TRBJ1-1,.,CASSEKGPRTEAFF,TGTGCCAGCAGTGAAAAGGGGCCTCGGACTGAAGCTTTCTTT
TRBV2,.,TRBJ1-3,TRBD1,CASSEVGGQGINTIYF,TGTGCCAGCAGTGAAGTAGGAGGACAGGGAATAAACACCATATATTTT
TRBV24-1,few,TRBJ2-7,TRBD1,CATSDSGTGGYEQYF,TGTGCCACCAGTGATTCAGGGACAGGGGGCTACGAGCAGTACTTC
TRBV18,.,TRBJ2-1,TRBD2,CASSSGTSAYNEQFF,TGTGCCAGCTCTTCCGGGACTAGCGCGTACAATGAGCAGTTCTTC
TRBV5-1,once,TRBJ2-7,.,CASSPQGPSVDEQYF,TGCGCCAGCAGCCCACAGGGCCCCTCAGTGGACGAGCAGTACTTC
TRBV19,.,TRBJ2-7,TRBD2,CASSIFEGGYEQYF,TGTGCCAGTAGTATTTTTGAGGGAGGGTACGAGCAGTACTTC
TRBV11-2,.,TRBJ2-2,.,CASSFLRGTGELFF,TGTGCCAGCAGCTTCTTAAGGGGCACCGGGGAGCTGTTTTTT
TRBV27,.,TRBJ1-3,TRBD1,CASSLVWTGVSSGNTIYF,TGTGCCAGCAGCTTGGTTTGGACAGGCGTAAGCTCTGGAAACACCATATATTTT
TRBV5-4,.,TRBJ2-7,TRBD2,CASSFGTSGIYEQYF,TGTGCCAGCAGCTTCGGGACTAGCGGGATCTACGAGCAGTACTTC
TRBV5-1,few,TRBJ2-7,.,CASSLGSGLNSYEQYF,TGCGCCAGCAGCTTGGGTTCAGGGCTGAACTCCTACGAGCAGTACTTC
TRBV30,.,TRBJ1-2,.,CAWNIRGNYGYTF,TGTGCCTGGAATATCAGGGGAAACTATGGCTACACCTTC
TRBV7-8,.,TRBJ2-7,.,CASSLESLAYEQYF,TGTGCCAGCAGCTTAGAATCCTTAGCGTACGAGCAGTACTTC
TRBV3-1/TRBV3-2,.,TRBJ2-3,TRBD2,CASSPGGGADTDTQYF,TGTGCCAGCAGCCCCGGGGGGGGCGCGGACACAGATACGCAGTATTTT
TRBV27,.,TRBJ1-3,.,CASSLAGAGNTIYF,TGTGCCAGCAGTTTAGCAGGGGCTGGAAACACCATATATTTT
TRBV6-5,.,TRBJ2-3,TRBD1,CASCPGQGIPDTQYF,TGTGCCAGCTGCCCCGGACAGGGCATCCCAGATACGCAGTATTTT
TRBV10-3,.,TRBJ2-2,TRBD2,CAIRDSGRVTGELFF,TGTGCCATCAGGGATAGCGGGAGAGTTACCGGGGAGCTGTTTTTT
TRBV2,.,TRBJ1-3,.,CASSDNSGRGNTIYF,TGTGCCAGCAGTGATAACAGCGGGAGAGGAAACACCATATATTTT
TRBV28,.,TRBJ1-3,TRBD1,CASRRQGSGNTIYF,TGTGCCAGCAGAAGACAGGGCTCTGGAAACACCATATATTTT
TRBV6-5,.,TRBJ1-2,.,CASSYSMASHGYTF,TGTGCCAGCAGTTACTCGATGGCTTCGCATGGCTACACCTTC
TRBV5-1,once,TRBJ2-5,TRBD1,CASSLLGQGSETQYF,TGCGCCAGCAGCTTGCTGGGACAGGGGAGCGAGACCCAGTACTTC
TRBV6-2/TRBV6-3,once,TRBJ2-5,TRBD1,CASSYTTGWETQYF,TGTGCCAGCAGTTACACGACAGGGTGGGAGACCCAGTACTTC
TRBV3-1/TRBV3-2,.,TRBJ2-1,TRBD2,CASQGTSGSREQFF,TGTGCCAGCCAAGGGACTAGCGGGAGTCGTGAGCAGTTCTTC
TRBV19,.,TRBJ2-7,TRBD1,CATTPGTGGKEQYF,TGTGCCACCACTCCCGGGACAGGGGGGAAAGAGCAGTACTTC
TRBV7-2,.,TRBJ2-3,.,CASSLAMVAASTDTQYF,TGTGCCAGCAGCTTAGCGATGGTAGCGGCTAGCACAGATACGCAGTATTTT
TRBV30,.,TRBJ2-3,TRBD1,CAWSAGGLADTQYF,TGTGCCTGGAGTGCAGGGGGTCTCGCAGATACGCAGTATTTT
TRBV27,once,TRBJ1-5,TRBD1,CASSLYGDRDDQPQHF,TGTGCCAGCAGTTTATACGGGGACAGGGATGATCAGCCCCAGCATTTT
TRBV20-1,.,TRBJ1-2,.,CSATRIGYTF,TGCAGTGCTACGCGGATTGGCTACACCTTC
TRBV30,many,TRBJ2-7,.,CAWSATGNREQYF,TGTGCCTGGAGTGCAACAGGTAACCGAGAGCAGTACTTC
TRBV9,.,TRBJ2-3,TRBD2,CASSVEVTSGTNTQYF,TGTGCCAGCAGCGTAGAGGTTACTAGCGGGACCAATACGCAGTATTTT
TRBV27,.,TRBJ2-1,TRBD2,CASSFVTSGREGEQFF,TGTGCCAGCAGTTTCGTGACTAGCGGGAGGGAGGGCGAGCAGTTCTTC
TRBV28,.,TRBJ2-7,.,CASSFETVAYEQYF,TGTGCCAGCAGTTTTGAGACAGTGGCCTACGAGCAGTACTTC
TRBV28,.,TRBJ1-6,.,CASSLSAGGRRRSYNSPLHF,TGTGCCAGCAGTTTATCGGCGGGCGGGAGAAGGAGGTCCTATAATTCACCCCTCCACTTT
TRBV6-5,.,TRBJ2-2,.,CASRGTLNTGELFF,TGTGCCAGCCGCGGAACTCTGAACACCGGGGAGCTGTTTTTT
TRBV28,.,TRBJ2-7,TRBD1,CASSQGAYEQYF,TGTGCCAGCAGTCAGGGGGCCTACGAGCAGTACTTC
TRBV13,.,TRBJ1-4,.,CASSLRGPTNEKLFF,TGTGCCAGCAGCCTCAGAGGGCCAACTAATGAAAAACTGTTTTTT
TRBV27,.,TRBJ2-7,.,CASSLYSGGQNEQYF,TGTGCCAGCAGTTTATACTCAGGGGGGCAGAACGAGCAGTACTTC
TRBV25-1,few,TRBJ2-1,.,CASSEGSSYNEQFF,TGTGCCAGCAGTGAAGGGAGCTCCTACAATGAGCAGTTCTTC
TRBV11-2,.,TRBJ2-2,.,CASSVLFPTNENTGELFF,TGTGCCAGCAGCGTTCTTTTCCCGACAAATGAGAACACCGGGGAGCTGTTTTTT
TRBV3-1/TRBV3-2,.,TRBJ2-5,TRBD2,CASSQIRSGRAQETQYF,TGTGCCAGCAGCCAAATCCGCAGTGGGAGGGCCCAAGAGACCCAGTACTTC
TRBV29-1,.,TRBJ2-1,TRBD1,CSAPGQGVYNEQFF,TGCAGCGCCCCGGGACAGGGGGTCTACAATGAGCAGTTCTTC
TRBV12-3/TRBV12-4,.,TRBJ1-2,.,CASTPNRDGYTF,TGTGCCAGCACCCCTAACAGGGATGGCTACACCTTC
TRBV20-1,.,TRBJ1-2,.,CSAGGGYGYTF,TGCAGTGCTGGGGGAGGCTATGGCTACACCTTC
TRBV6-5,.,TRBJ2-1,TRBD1,CASRLTGDTSHEQFF,TGTGCCAGCAGACTAACAGGGGATACGTCCCATGAGCAGTTCTTC
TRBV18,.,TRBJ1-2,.,CASSRMGQNFNYGYTF,TGTGCCAGCTCACGCATGGGACAAAACTTTAACTATGGCTACACCTTC
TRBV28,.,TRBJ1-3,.,CASKAGGVAGNTIYF,TGTGCCAGCAAGGCAGGAGGGGTTGCTGGAAACACCATATATTTT
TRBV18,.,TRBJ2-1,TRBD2,CASSGSSGSSYNEQFF,TGTGCCAGCTCAGGATCTAGCGGGAGCTCCTACAATGAGCAGTTCTTC
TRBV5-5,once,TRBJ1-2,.,CASSTGDRYGYTF,TGTGCCAGCAGCACGGGGGACCGCTATGGCTACACCTTC
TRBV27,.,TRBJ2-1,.,CASSLAPGLTQFF,TGTGCCAGCAGTTTAGCTCCGGGACTCACGCAGTTCTTC
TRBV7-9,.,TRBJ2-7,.,CASSLFLDIPHYEQYF,TGTGCCAGCAGCTTATTTTTGGACATTCCCCACTACGAGCAGTACTTC